The next 23 T cell receptor beta chains were all read from a single sample in a study of T cell responses to AZD1222 COVID-19 vaccine. The data were produced by immunoSEQ multiplex PCR, yet TCRdb's version contains in-frame clones alone and is incomplete. Of about 110,000 clones in the sample, about 86% are singletons; the top ten hold under 4%. Sequences were derived from peripheral blood, sampled on day 0 of AZD1222 vaccination. These receptors were collected from an adult in good health.

The rearrangement joins TRBV12-3 or TRBV12-4 to TRBJ1-2; D possibly corresponds to TRBD1 (6 bases). This CDR3 is 12 amino acids long. Trimming removed 5 bases from V and 8 bases from J, with 12 bases in between. The CDR3 DNA reads TGTGCCAGCAGTCCCCGACAGGAGGGCTACACCTTC. It is translated as CASSPRQEGYTF.

The rearrangement joins TRBV24-1 to TRBJ2-5, with TRBD2 matching 12 bases. Germline assignment: CDR1 KGHDR and CDR2 SFDVKD. This CDR3 is built from 19 residues. V shed 1 base, J shed 2 bases, and the junction held 10 bases outside the gene matches. CDR3 protein: CATSDFYGLAGSLQETQYF. CDR3 in DNA: TGTGCCACCAGTGATTTCTACGGACTAGCGGGGAGCCTTCAAGAGACCCAGTACTTC.

This chain uses TRBV30 with TRBJ2-1; no clear D. CDR1 is GTSNPN and CDR2 is SVGIG in the germline V gene (reference sequence). The CDR3 loop spans 11 amino acids. V was trimmed by 3 bases and J by 7 bases, leaving 7 bases between them. Here the CDR3 reads CAWRGRNEQFF. The CDR3 region has the DNA TGTGCCTGGAGAGGGCGGAATGAGCAGTTCTTC. Full variable domain (outside the CDR3, taken from reference TRBV30 and TRBJ2-1): SQTIHQWPATLVQPVGSPLSLECTVEGTSNPNLYWYRQAAGRGLQLLFYSVGIGQISSEVPQNLSASRPQDRQFILSSKKLLLSDSGFYLCAWRGRNEQFFGPGTRLTVL.

V gene TRBV18 combines with J gene TRBJ2-7, with D tentatively TRBD2 (6 bases). This CDR3 is built from 14 residues. V dropped 2 bases and J dropped 3 bases, with 11 bases sitting between them. Germline loops: CDR1 KGHSH, CDR2 LQKENI. CDR3 region: CASSPSQGGYEQYF. CDR3 DNA sequence: TGTGCCAGCTCACCAAGTCAGGGAGGCTACGAGCAGTACTTC.

The chain uses TRBV24-1 and TRBJ1-5, with 10 bases lining up with TRBD1. CDR1 and CDR2 (germline): KGHDR, SFDVKD. V lost 2 bases and J lost 1; bases outside the gene matches: 1. The CDR3 runs 16 residues. The CDR3 coding sequence is TGTGCCACCAGTGATTCGGGACAGGGGAGCAATCAGCCCCAGCATTTT. It yields the protein CATSDSGQGSNQPQHF.

The J gene is TRBJ2-3, the V gene TRBV6-6; TRBD1 aligns across 8 bases. CDR3 size: 15 residues. From germline, CDR1 is MNHNY and CDR2 SVGAGI (reference sequence). With 6 bases clipped from V and 3 bases from J, the junction kept 8 bases outside the gene matches. The CDR3 region is CASRGPGGGTDTQYF. The CDR3 bases are TGTGCCAGCAGGGGACCAGGGGGCGGGACAGATACGCAGTATTTT.

CDR3 in DNA: TGTGCCAGCAGCTTGGGGTCGAGTCAGCCCCAGCATTTT. As protein: CASSLGSSQPQHF. The V call is TRBV5-8, the J call TRBJ1-5; D not resolved. The V end was cut by 0 bases, the J end by 6 bases, with 7 bases between. Germline V gene lookup returns CDR1 SGHTS and CDR2 YDEGEE. The CDR3 has 13 amino acids.

This clone was seen a few times. This chain connects TRBV4-1 to TRBJ1-1; D call uncertain. The CDR3 totals 14 residues. Germline assignment: CDR1 MGHRA and CDR2 YSYEKL. The ends were cut back, 5 bases at V and 1 base at J, with 11 bases in the middle. Here the CDR3 reads CASSGRWGNTEAFF. The CDR3 DNA reads as TGCGCCAGCAGCGGACGTTGGGGGAACACTGAAGCTTTCTTT.

V is TRBV6-5 and J is TRBJ2-7; 9 nucleotides agree with TRBD1. After removal of 5 bases from V and 2 bases from J, the junction contained 7 bases not matched to a gene. CDR1 and CDR2 from the germline V gene are MNHEY and SVGAGI. The CDR3 totals 15 residues. The CDR3 DNA reads as TGTGCCAGCAGTAAACCGGGACAGGGCACCTACGAGCAGTACTTC. Translated, it gives CASSKPGQGTYEQYF.

The CDR3 protein is CASSPWTGIDYGYTF. The CDR3 DNA sequence: TGTGCCAGCTCACCTTGGACAGGGATAGACTATGGCTACACCTTC. The rearrangement links TRBV18 to TRBJ1-2; 8 bases fit TRBD1. This CDR3 region has 15 residues. From germline, CDR1 is KGHSH and CDR2 LQKENI. Trimming removed 3 bases from V and 3 bases from J; junction bases left unmatched: 6.

This clone has just one count. The chain uses TRBV7-8 and TRBJ1-2; 9 bases are a match to TRBD1. The CDR3 has 15 residues. Germline-derived CDR1 and CDR2 are SGHVS and FQNEAQ. V trimming: 5 bases; J trimming: 4 bases; junction bases outside the gene matches: 8. CDR3 sequence reads: CASSAVGTGIYGYTF. The CDR3 DNA reads as TGTGCCAGCAGCGCGGTAGGGACAGGGATCTATGGCTACACCTTC. The variable domain in full, completed from reference TRBV7-8 and TRBJ1-2, reads GAGVSQSPRYKVAKRGQDVALRCDPISGHVSLFWYQQALGQGPEFLTYFQNEAQLDKSGLPSDRFFAERPEGSVSTLKIQRTQQEDSAVYLCASSAVGTGIYGYTFGSGTRLTVV.

V usage is TRBV5-5 and J usage is TRBJ1-4, with 8 bases identical to TRBD1. V trimming: 3 bases; J trimming: 10 bases; junction bases outside the gene matches: 14. CDR3 length: 16 residues. Per germline, CDR1 SGHKS and CDR2 YYEKEE (reference sequence). The CDR3 spells CASSSWTGTDTGKLFF. The CDR3 nucleotides are TGTGCCAGCAGCTCCTGGACAGGGACCGATACGGGAAAACTGTTTTTT.

The J gene is TRBJ1-4, the V gene TRBV6-5; D is perhaps TRBD1 (6 bases). Germline lookup yields CDR1 MNHEY and CDR2 SVGAGI. V lost 8 bases to trimming and J lost 0 bases, with 13 bases between them. The CDR3 is made up of 15 amino acids. The CDR3 protein is CASQRTAATNEKLFF. CDR3 nucleotide sequence: TGTGCCAGCCAGCGGACAGCTGCAACTAATGAAAAACTGTTTTTT.

This clone was picked up a small number of times. This chain connects TRBV28 to TRBJ1-6; a weak D match, TRBD1 (6 bases). The CDR3 loop spans 12 amino acids. V lost 6 bases and J 9 bases, leaving 9 bases between the germline ends. CDR1 is MDHEN, CDR2 SYDVKM, per germline. CDR3 sequence reads: CASRGGLSPLHF. CDR3 nucleotide sequence: TGTGCCAGCAGGGGGGGCCTTTCACCCCTCCACTTT.

The CDR3 sequence is CASSQEDGDEGRETQYF. For the CDR3, the DNA is TGTGCCAGCAGCCAAGAAGATGGGGATGAGGGGCGGGAGACCCAGTACTTC. V is TRBV3-1 (or the pseudogene TRBV3-2) and J is TRBJ2-5, with D perhaps being TRBD1 or TRBD2 (5 bases each). Trimming left V 0 bases short and J 5 bases short, with 19 bases between. CDR1 is LGHDT and CDR2 is YNNKEL in the germline V gene (reference sequence). The CDR3 is 17 amino acids.

The rearrangement joins TRBV5-1 to TRBJ1-2, with D possibly being TRBD1 (6 bases). Germline V gene data show CDR1 as SGHRS and CDR2 as YFSETQ. This CDR3 contains 15 residues. The V gene lost 0 bases and the J gene lost 4 bases, with 13 bases spanning the gap. In nucleotides, the CDR3 is TGCGCCAGCAGCTTGGATGACAGGCTGGGCTATGGCTACACCTTC. Protein product: CASSLDDRLGYGYTF.

The chain has TRBV6-2 or TRBV6-3 and TRBJ1-2, with 8 bases lining up with TRBD1. Germline assignment: CDR1 MNHEY and CDR2 SVGEGT. J gave up 5 bases and V 2 bases, and 4 bases lay outside the gene matches. The CDR3 covers 14 residues. DNA for the CDR3: TGTGCCAGCAGTTACACCGGGACAGGATATGGCTACACCTTC. Protein sequence: CASSYTGTGYGYTF.

The rearrangement joins TRBV5-1 to TRBJ2-5; 7 bases are a match to TRBD2. This CDR3 is built from 15 residues. V gave up 6 bases and J gave up 2 bases; unmatched junction bases: 10. The V gene's germline CDR1 is SGHRS and CDR2 YFSETQ. CDR3 sequence: CASTHPGLRQETQYF. The CDR3 region has the DNA TGCGCCAGCACACACCCGGGACTACGTCAAGAGACCCAGTACTTC.

V and J are TRBV25-1 and TRBJ1-1; D remains unclear. Germline assignment: CDR1 MGHDK and CDR2 SYGVNS. Trimming stripped 2 bases from V and 0 bases from J, with 7 bases between. The CDR3 spans 14 residues. The DNA for the CDR3 is TGTGCCAGCAGTGAACCCAATATGAACACTGAAGCTTTCTTT. Translating it yields CASSEPNMNTEAFF.

The chain uses TRBV6-2 or TRBV6-3 and TRBJ2-7, with D uncertain. Trimming cost V 2 bases and J 4 bases, with 3 bases left between them. The CDR3 loop spans 11 amino acids. CDR1 is MNHEY, CDR2 SVGEGT, per germline. CDR3 sequence (DNA): TGTGCCAGCAGTTACCAGTACGAGCAGTACTTC. Protein product: CASSYQYEQYF.

The V call is TRBV30, the J call TRBJ1-5; 7 nucleotides match TRBD1. Looked up from germline, CDR1 is GTSNPN and CDR2 is SVGIG (reference sequence). V shed 5 bases and J 2 bases; nucleotides not matched to a gene: 6. The CDR3 spans 14 residues. This chain's CDR3 is CAWDREKGNQPQHF. CDR3 DNA sequence: TGTGCCTGGGACAGGGAAAAAGGCAATCAGCCCCAGCATTTT.

The chain has TRBV18 and TRBJ2-7, with 11 bases matching TRBD2. This CDR3 is built from 17 residues. Germline CDR1 and CDR2: KGHSH and LQKENI. Trimming removed 0 bases from V and 7 bases from J; junction bases left unmatched: 11. CDR3 DNA sequence: TGTGCCAGCTCACCACCGGCCATAGCGGGGGGGCGGGAAGAGCAGTACTTC. Residues: CASSPPAIAGGREEQYF. The full variable domain, its missing parts supplied by reference TRBV18 and TRBJ2-7, is NAGVMQNPRHLVRRRGQEARLRCSPMKGHSHVYWYRQLPEEGLKFMVYLQKENIIDESGMPKERFSAEFPKEGPSILRIQQVVRGDSAAYFCASSPPAIAGGREEQYFGPGTRLTVT.

The chain combines TRBV28 with TRBJ1-1; 9 bases match TRBD1. Losses at the gene ends were 5 bases for V and 5 bases for J; bases not matched to a gene: 9. The CDR3 loop spans 15 amino acids. CDR1 and CDR2 (germline): MDHEN, SYDVKM. CDR3 loop: CASSVQGAGRTEAFF. The CDR3, as DNA: TGTGCCAGCAGTGTACAGGGGGCGGGTCGGACTGAAGCTTTCTTT.